This TCR beta chain is from a study of cytomegalovirus exposure and HLA in healthy donors. Study-wide results and limits: Using a false discovery rate of 0.05, a later analysis showed that around 16,000 TCR beta sequences were associated with HLA alleles. The authors reported that TCR beta sequences could predict HLA-A and HLA-B alleles. These predictions were accurate for most subjects in the first cohort.

Trimming took 6 bases from V and 3 from J; bases not matched to a gene: 7. Germline CDR1 and CDR2: MNHEY and SVGAGI. The CDR3 loop spans 15 amino acids. Notes on this clone: Its antigen is not known.

The primer mix had 60 Vbeta and 13 Jbeta primers. Some clones are missing from TCRdb's copy, which holds only in-frame ones; the method was immunoSEQ multiplex PCR. The repertoire holds under 150,000 clones, with over 60% as singletons. The receptor's source is a man between 40 and 49 years old in good health and CMV-seropositive. Sequencing input: PBMCs. J is TRBJ2-7 and V is TRBV6-5; 11 positions agree with TRBD2. CDR3 coding DNA: TGTGCCAGCAGATTGACTAGCGGGGAAAGCTACGAGCAGTACTTC. Translating it yields CASRLTSGESYEQYF.